This T cell receptor beta chain came from a study of read filtering for tumor transcriptome and immune sequencing (dated by TCRdb to 2020 to 2021). Regarding the study in general: The cohort had around 16 male and approximately 15 female patients with a mean age of roughly 66 years, ranging from roughly 45 to 90. Under revised international staging, roughly eight patients fell into R-ISS I, around 15 into R-ISS II and roughly 7 into R-ISS III. Whole-transcriptome libraries were prepared with the TruSeq RNA Access Library Prep Kit after DNase treatment. TCR-region mapped reads per sample ranged from about 4 to 10.27 million with IR-seq versus only roughly 85 to 1273 with RNA-seq. Using the same bone marrow samples, the study compared TCR repertoires obtained by targeted immune repertoire sequencing with those obtained by bulk whole-transcriptome sequencing. As a main aim, a read-filtering strategy for immune repertoire data was addressed, with the specific question being whether clonotypes supported by a single read should be removed. Study-wide findings and limitations: IR-seq captured clonotypes at much higher depth and more reliably than RNA-seq, and smaller IR-seq throughput sufficed to identify most shared clonotypes. Single-read clonotypes made up about 81.9% of clonotypes but 3.5% to 4.5% of total reads in IR-seq, and under 75% of clonotypes and around 45% of reads in RNA-seq. The sorted CD138-negative fraction was not purified T cells but a mixed bone marrow immune population. Removing single-read clonotypes increased the correlation between IR-seq and RNA-seq shared clonotype proportions.

This clonotype was seen many times. This receptor's antigen is unknown. Base qualities are not provided; no much larger clone lies one nucleotide away. Every patient had bone marrow sampled at the time of active disease. Ficoll-Hypaque density gradient centrifugation was used to isolate the bone marrow mononuclear cells. Myeloma plasma cells were removed and CD138-negative cells were collected by negative selection after labeling with CD138 magnetic microbeads on a MACS separator. The purity of the isolated cells was checked by flow cytometry with CD138 antibodies on an Attune NxT. Total RNA was extracted with TRIzol reagent and quantified with a NanoDrop spectrophotometer. Paired RNA-seq and IR-seq were performed on each patient's CD138-negative bone marrow sample. Starting from 400 ng RNA, TCR libraries were constructed with the Immunoverse kit using molecular barcoded adaptors that cover the alpha/delta and beta/gamma chains. TCR library preparation used the same RNA that went into transcriptome sequencing. An Illumina HiSeq 4000 with 2 x 150 cycles was used to sequence the TCR libraries. On the authors' methods: Using MiXCR, which included quality filtering and error correction, TCR reads were aligned to human V, D, J and C references and then assembled into CDR3 clonotypes. Clonotype counts and gene usage diversity were analyzed with the tcR package in R. Raw mapping reads were checked after the RNA-seq reads had been mapped by STAR aligner version 2.5.3a onto the human GRCh37 genome. To test how sequencing depth affected the clonotypes detected, IR-seq fastq files were randomly downsampled with Seqtk 1.3. Using fastp at Q25 and MiXCR, TCRdb reprocessed the public reads and kept productive beta chains. Rows are combined by CDR3 protein, so each entry shows the most common genes and DNA. The V and J calls reflect TCRdb's pipeline rather than the authors' work. Counted in this sample were 40,000 or so distinct CDR3 sequences; 14% of them appeared once. The ten most abundant clones make up 5.5% to 8% of the sample.

V is pruned by 7 bases and J by 4 bases, leaving 11 bases of the junction without a gene match. CDR3 length: 16 amino acids, cysteine to phenylalanine. Solely the CDR3 DNA is kept, with 48 bases framed from the first base. The germline V gene gives CDR1 as MNHNS and CDR2 as SASEGT. The V and J genes are TRBV6-1 and TRBJ1-2; 11 bases in between match TRBD1. The origin of this receptor is a donor aged 40 or over with multiple myeloma. Material for sequencing was a population of CD138-negative cells sorted from bone marrow. According to the study, the label for this sample's cell subset or site signals: bone marrow mononuclear cells depleted of CD138+ plasma/myeloma cells by negative magnetic selection. This receptor has the CDR3 CASNRDRGSLAYGYTF. The DNA sequence reads TGTGCCAGCAATCGGGACAGGGGGTCCTTAGCCTATGGCTACACCTTC.